The TCR beta chain under discussion was sequenced for a study of T cell responses to AZD1222 COVID-19 vaccine. Trimming stripped 5 bases from V and 2 bases from J, with 12 bases between. This CDR3 region has 15 residues. Looked up from germline, CDR1 is SEHNR and CDR2 is FQNEAQ (reference sequence). Profiling relied on immunoSEQ multiplex PCR, and the TCRdb table lists in-frame clones only, not all of them. Here the sample spans roughly 140,000 clones, 90% being singletons. The chain employs TRBV7-9 and TRBJ2-2, with D unresolved. The receptor's source is an adult who received the AZD1222 COVID-19 vaccine. This material consisted of peripheral blood, taken 28 days after the second AZD1222 dose. CDR3 DNA sequence: TGTGCCAGCAGCGATCCCATGGGCAACACCGGGGAGCTGTTTTTT. Translation: CASSDPMGNTGELFF.